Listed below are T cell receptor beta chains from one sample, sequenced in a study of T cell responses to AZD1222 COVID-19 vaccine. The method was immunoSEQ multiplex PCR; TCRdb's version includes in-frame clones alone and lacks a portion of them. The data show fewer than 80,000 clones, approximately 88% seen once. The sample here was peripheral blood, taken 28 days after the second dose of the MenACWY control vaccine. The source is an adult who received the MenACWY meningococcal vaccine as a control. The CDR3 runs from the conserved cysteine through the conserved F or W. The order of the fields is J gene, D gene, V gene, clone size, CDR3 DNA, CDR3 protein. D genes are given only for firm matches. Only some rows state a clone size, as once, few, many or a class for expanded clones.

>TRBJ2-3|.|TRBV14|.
TGTGCCAGCAGCCCCCGGACAGTCACAGATACGCAGTATTTT
CASSPRTVTDTQYF
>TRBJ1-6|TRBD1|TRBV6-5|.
TGTGCCAGCAGTTACTCCCAGGGACAGGGGGATTCACCCCTCCACTTT
CASSYSQGQGDSPLHF
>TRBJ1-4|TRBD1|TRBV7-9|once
TGTGCCAGCAGCGGGGCGACAGGGGTCGGGGAAAAACTGTTTTTT
CASSGATGVGEKLFF
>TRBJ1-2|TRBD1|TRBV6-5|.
TGTGCCAGCACTTCCTACCGGGACAGGGCTAGAGGCTACACCTTC
CASTSYRDRARGYTF
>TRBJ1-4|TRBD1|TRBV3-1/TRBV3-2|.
TGTGCCAGCAGCCAAACAGGGGGAAGTGAAAAACTGTTTTTT
CASSQTGGSEKLFF
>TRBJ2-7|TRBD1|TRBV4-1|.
TGCGCCAGCAGCCGATCCTCCGGGACAGGGGTCGGGGAGCAGTACTTC
CASSRSSGTGVGEQYF
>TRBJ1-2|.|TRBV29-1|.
TGCAGCGTTGAGAAGACAGATTATGTTAACACCTTC
CSVEKTDYVNTF
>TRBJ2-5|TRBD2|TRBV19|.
TGTGCCAGTAGTCGGAGCGGGGGCCAAGAGACCCAGTACTTC
CASSRSGGQETQYF
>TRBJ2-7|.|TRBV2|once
TGTGCCAGCAGTTATACAGGGAACGGCGAGCAGTACTTC
CASSYTGNGEQYF
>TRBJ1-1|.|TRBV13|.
TGTGCCAGCAGCCCGTGGACAGCCTCTGAAGCTTTCTTT
CASSPWTASEAFF
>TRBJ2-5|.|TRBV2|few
TGTGCCAGCAGTGAAGGAACTGGGTACCAAGAGACCCAGTACTTC
CASSEGTGYQETQYF
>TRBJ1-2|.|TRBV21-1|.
TGTGCCAGCAGCAAATTTGCCCTTACAGCTAACTATGGCTACACCTTC
CASSKFALTANYGYTF
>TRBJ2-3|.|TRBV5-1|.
TGCGCCAGCAGCGGGCAGGGTAGTACAGATACGCAGTATTTT
CASSGQGSTDTQYF
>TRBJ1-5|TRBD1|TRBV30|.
TGTGCCTGGAGTAAGAAGGGGGGACAGAGCAATCAGCCCCAGCATTTT
CAWSKKGGQSNQPQHF
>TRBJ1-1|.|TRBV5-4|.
TGTGCCAGCAGCTTGGCCAGAGGGGACACTGAAGCTTTCTTT
CASSLARGDTEAFF
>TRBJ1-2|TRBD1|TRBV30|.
TGTGCCTGGAGTGTGTTACGGGGACAGGGCGCTGGCTACACCTTC
CAWSVLRGQGAGYTF
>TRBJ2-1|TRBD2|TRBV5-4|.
TGTGCCAGCAGCGAGAGGACTAGCGGGGGTTTTAATGAGCAGTTCTTC
CASSERTSGGFNEQFF
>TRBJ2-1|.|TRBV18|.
TGTGCCAGCTCACCAGGGAGAGGGGCCTCCTACAATGAGCAGTTCTTC
CASSPGRGASYNEQFF
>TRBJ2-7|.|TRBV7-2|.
TGTGCCAGCAGCTTAGTCGTTGCACAGACCTACGAGCAGTACTTC
CASSLVVAQTYEQYF
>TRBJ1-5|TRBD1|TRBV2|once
TGTGCCAGCAGTGAAATGGGACAGGGCTATCAGCCCCAGCATTTT
CASSEMGQGYQPQHF
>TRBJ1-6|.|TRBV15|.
TGTGCCACCAGCGCTAAAACCGGGGGCCCCCTCCACTTT
CATSAKTGGPLHF
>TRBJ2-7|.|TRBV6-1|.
TGTGCCAGCAGTGAAGGGTCGACATCTTTCTACGAGCAGTACTTC
CASSEGSTSFYEQYF
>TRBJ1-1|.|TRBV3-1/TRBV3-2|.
TGTGCCAGCAGCCAAGGACCGGCACAGTCTGAAGCTTTCTTT
CASSQGPAQSEAFF
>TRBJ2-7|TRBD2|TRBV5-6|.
TGTGCCAGCAGCTTGTTCCTAGCGGGGATCTACGAGCAGTACTTC
CASSLFLAGIYEQYF
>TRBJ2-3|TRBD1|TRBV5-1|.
TGCGCCAGCAGCTTGTACGCGACAGGGGGCGCAGATACGCAGTATTTT
CASSLYATGGADTQYF
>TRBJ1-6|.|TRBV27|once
TGTGCCAGCAGTTTAACCCCCCCGGGGGCCCCTTATAATTCACCCCTCCACTTT
CASSLTPPGAPYNSPLHF
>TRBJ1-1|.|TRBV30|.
TGTGCCTGGAGGAAGGGACGGACTGAAGCTTTCTTT
CAWRKGRTEAFF
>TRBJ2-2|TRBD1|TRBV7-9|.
TGTGCCAGCAGCTTCGGGCAGGGGGCCTACACCGGGGAGCTGTTTTTT
CASSFGQGAYTGELFF
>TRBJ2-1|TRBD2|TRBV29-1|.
TGCAGCGTCCAAGGGACTAGCGGGGGGGCATCCTACAATGAGCAGTTCTTC
CSVQGTSGGASYNEQFF
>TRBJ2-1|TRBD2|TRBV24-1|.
TGTGCCACCAGTGATTTGAGGGCTAGCGGGGGAGCCTACAATGAGCAGTTCTTC
CATSDLRASGGAYNEQFF
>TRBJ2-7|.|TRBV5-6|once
TGTGCCAGCAGCTCCTCCCCCCCCGTCAGGGCCGAGTACTTC
CASSSSPPVRAEYF
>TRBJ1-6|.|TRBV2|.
TGTGCCAGCTATGGGGGGTTCAATTCACCCCTCCACTTT
CASYGGFNSPLHF
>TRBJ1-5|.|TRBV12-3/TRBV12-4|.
TGTGCCAGCAGTTTATGGGACCAGCCCCAGCATTTT
CASSLWDQPQHF
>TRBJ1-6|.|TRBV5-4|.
TGTGCCAGCAGCTTGGGGCAGGGGAAGTATAATTCACCCCTCCACTTT
CASSLGQGKYNSPLHF
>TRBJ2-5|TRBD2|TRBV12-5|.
TGTGCTAGTGGTTTTCTAAGCGGGGGGGCCGGGGAGACCCAGTACTTC
CASGFLSGGAGETQYF
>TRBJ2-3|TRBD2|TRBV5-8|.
TGTGCCAGCAGTTCTAGCGGGGGAAGAGATACGCAGTATTTT
CASSSSGGRDTQYF
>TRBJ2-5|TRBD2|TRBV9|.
TGTGCCAGCAGCGTAACTAGCGGCAAAGAGACCCAGTACTTC
CASSVTSGKETQYF
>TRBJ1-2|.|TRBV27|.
TGTGCCAGCAGGGCGGGGGCTTATGGCTACACCTTC
CASRAGAYGYTF
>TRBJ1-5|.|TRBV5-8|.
TGTGCCAGCAGCACTCCGGGACCGAGCAATCAGCCCCAGCATTTT
CASSTPGPSNQPQHF
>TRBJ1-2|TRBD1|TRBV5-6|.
TGTGCCAGCAGCCTGGGACAGGGGGCGCGCTCTGATGGCTACACCTTC
CASSLGQGARSDGYTF
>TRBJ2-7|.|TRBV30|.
TGTGCCTGGAGTGTTGGTGGATACGAGCAGTACTTC
CAWSVGGYEQYF
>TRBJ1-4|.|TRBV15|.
TGTGCCACCAGCAGACAGGGTGGAACTAATGAAAAACTGTTTTTT
CATSRQGGTNEKLFF
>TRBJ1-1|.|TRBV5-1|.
TGCGCCAGCAGCTTGGTACGGGGCTCGGACACTGAAGCTTTCTTT
CASSLVRGSDTEAFF
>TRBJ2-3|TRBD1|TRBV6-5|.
TGTGCCAGCACCCGACAGGGGCCACGAGATACGCAGTATTTT
CASTRQGPRDTQYF
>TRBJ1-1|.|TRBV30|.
TGTGCCTGGAGCGGCGGGCAGACCCTGGGGACTGAAGCTTTCTTT
CAWSGGQTLGTEAFF
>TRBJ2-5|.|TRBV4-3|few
TGCGCCAGCAGCCAAGATCGGACAGTACGAGAGACCCAGTACTTC
CASSQDRTVRETQYF
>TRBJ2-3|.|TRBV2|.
TGTGCCAGCCAAGGGGGGCGAAGCACAGATACGCAGTATTTT
CASQGGRSTDTQYF
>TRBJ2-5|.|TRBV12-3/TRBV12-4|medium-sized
TGTGCCAGCAGTTTACGGGTGGAGACCCAGTACTTC
CASSLRVETQYF
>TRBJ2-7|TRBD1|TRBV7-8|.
TGTGCCAGCAGCTCGCCACAGGGGAACCTCTACGAGCAGTACTTC
CASSSPQGNLYEQYF
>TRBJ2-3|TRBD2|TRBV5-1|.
TGCGCCAGCAGCTTGGCCTCCACCGGGGGGGCAGATACGCAGTATTTT
CASSLASTGGADTQYF
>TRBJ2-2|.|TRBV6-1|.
TGTGCCAGCAGTGAACTGGGTTCCGGGGAGCTGTTTTTT
CASSELGSGELFF
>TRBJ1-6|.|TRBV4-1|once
TGCGCCAGCAGCCAAATTACAGATTATTCACCCCTCCACTTT
CASSQITDYSPLHF